These 10 T cell receptor beta chains were all obtained from the same sample, sequenced in a study of Graves' ophthalmopathy and Graves' hyperthyroidism. RNA transcripts served as template for amplifying TCR beta CDR3 sequences. HTBI-primed first-round RT-PCR preceded second-round multiplex PCR. TCRdb fed the multiplex PCR reads into MiXCR, producing one record per CDR3 protein. The table records about 1.2 million distinct CDR3 sequences, roughly 35% of them present only once. The sequencing input was peripheral blood or thyroid tissue (not recorded which). The receptors shown here come from an adult man with Graves' hyperthyroidism.

The chain recombines TRBV7-3 with TRBJ2-5; D remains unclear. This CDR3 has 13 amino acids. The V end lost 1 base, the J end lost 7 bases, and 10 bases lay between the germline ends. From germline, CDR1 is SGHTA and CDR2 FQGTGA. The chain's CDR3 is CASSLIPRGTQYF. In DNA, the CDR3 is TGTGCCAGCAGCTTAATACCGCGAGGGACCCAGTACTTC.

This clonotype was observed at least ten times. This rearrangement joins TRBV7-2 to TRBJ2-7, with 7 nucleotides matching TRBD2. Germline loops: CDR1 SGHTA, CDR2 FQGNSA. The CDR3 consists of 15 residues. V lost 4 bases and J lost 5; bases outside the gene matches: 11. CDR3 protein: CASSSPWAGEDEQYF. The CDR3 bases are TGTGCCAGCAGCTCCCCTTGGGCGGGAGAAGACGAGCAGTACTTC. Full variable domain (missing parts from reference TRBV7-2 and TRBJ2-7): GAGVSQSPSNKVTEKGKDVELRCDPISGHTALYWYRQSLGQGLEFLIYFQGNSAPDKSGLPSDRFSAERTGGSVSTLTIQRTQQEDSAVYLCASSSPWAGEDEQYFGPGTRLTVT.

This clonotype was counted only a few times. The chain couples TRBV7-9 to TRBJ2-2; TRBD1 is a possible D gene (5 bases). V dropped 3 bases and J dropped 11 bases, with 19 bases sitting between them. CDR1 is SEHNR and CDR2 is FQNEAQ in the germline V gene (reference sequence). The CDR3 has 15 residues. The CDR3 nucleotides are TGTGCCAGCAGCTTGGGTCGTCAGGGTGGCGGCGAGCTGTTTTTT. Its protein is CASSLGRQGGGELFF.

This clonotype was recorded at least ten times. V usage is TRBV4-1 and J usage is TRBJ1-1; D not certain. Germline V gene data show CDR1 as MGHRA and CDR2 as YSYEKL. This CDR3 spans 15 amino acids. Trimming took off 0 bases at V and 0 bases at J, with 8 bases between the two ends. The chain's CDR3 is CASSQEARMNTEAFF. CDR3 DNA sequence: TGCGCCAGCAGCCAAGAGGCCAGGATGAACACTGAAGCTTTCTTT.

Many counts were recorded for this clonotype. The chain recombines TRBV24-1 with TRBJ2-7; D remains unclear. Trimming stripped 6 bases from V and 2 bases from J, with 13 bases between. Germline CDR1 KGHDR, CDR2 SFDVKD. The CDR3 length is 14 residues. The CDR3 sequence: CATSSSGRAYEQYF. The CDR3, as DNA: TGTGCCACCAGTTCCTCAGGCAGAGCCTACGAGCAGTACTTC.

The V and J genes are TRBV29-1 and TRBJ1-1; no firm D call. The CDR3 runs to 13 residues. The germline gives CDR1 SQVTM, CDR2 ANQGSEA. The V end was cut by 2 bases, the J end by 3 bases, with 10 bases between. The CDR3 spells CSVETRPDTEAFF. In nucleotides, the CDR3 is TGCAGCGTTGAAACCCGACCGGACACTGAAGCTTTCTTT.

V gene TRBV18 combines with J gene TRBJ1-1; D is uncertain. Trimming stripped 0 bases from V and 1 base from J, with 9 bases between. CDR1 is KGHSH, CDR2 LQKENI, per germline. The CDR3 sequence is 15 residues long. The CDR3 DNA sequence: TGTGCCAGCTCACCACCCGGCCAGGCGAACACTGAAGCTTTCTTT. Translation gives CASSPPGQANTEAFF.

This clonotype was counted at least ten times. The chain employs TRBV2 and TRBJ1-2; no clear D gene. The V end was cut by 3 bases, the J end by 3 bases, with 8 bases between. The CDR3 spans 13 residues. The germline CDR1 and CDR2 sequences are SNHLY and FYNNEI. CDR3: CASSEVGDYGYTF. The DNA of the CDR3 is TGTGCCAGCAGTGAGGTCGGAGACTATGGCTACACCTTC.

This clonotype has only one observation. The rearrangement links TRBV7-9 to TRBJ2-7, with 7 nucleotides matching TRBD2. CDR3 size: 15 residues. Germline V gives CDR1 SEHNR, CDR2 FQNEAQ (reference sequence). The V segment lost 1 base and the J segment 2 bases; nucleotides outside the gene matches: 5. CDR3 amino acids: CASSLGLAAPYEQYF. For the CDR3, the DNA is TGTGCCAGCAGCTTAGGGCTAGCGGCCCCCTACGAGCAGTACTTC.

As concerns this clonotype: Given a much more abundant clone one base away, this may be a read error. The genes are TRBV13 and TRBJ1-1, with 8 positions matching TRBD1. This CDR3 spans 14 amino acids. Trimming cost V 5 bases and J 10 bases; bases outside gene matches: 12. Germline lookup yields CDR1 PRHDT and CDR2 FYEKMQ (reference sequence). The CDR3: CASSLLQGEAGAFF. The DNA for the CDR3 is TGTGCCAGCAGCCTTTTACAGGGGGAGGCTGGAGCTTTCTTT.